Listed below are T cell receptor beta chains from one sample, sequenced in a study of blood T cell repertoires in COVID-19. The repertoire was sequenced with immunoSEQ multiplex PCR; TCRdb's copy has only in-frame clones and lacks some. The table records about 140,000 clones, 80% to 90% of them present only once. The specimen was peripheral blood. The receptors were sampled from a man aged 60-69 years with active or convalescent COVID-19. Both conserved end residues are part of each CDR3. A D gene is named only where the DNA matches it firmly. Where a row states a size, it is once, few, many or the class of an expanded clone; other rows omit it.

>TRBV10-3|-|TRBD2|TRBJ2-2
TGTGCCATCAGTGACCAGGCGGGAGTGGCCGGGGAGCTGTTTTTT
CAISDQAGVAGELFF
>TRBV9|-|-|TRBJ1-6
TGTGCCAGCAGCGTAGGTACAGGGTTGAATTCACCCCTCCACTTT
CASSVGTGLNSPLHF
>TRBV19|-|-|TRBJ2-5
TGTGCCAGTAGTATTCGGAAGGGGCCCCAAGAGACCCAGTACTTC
CASSIRKGPQETQYF
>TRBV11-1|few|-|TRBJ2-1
TGTGCCAGCAGCTTACGACCTCTACCGGGGAATGAGCAGTTCTTC
CASSLRPLPGNEQFF
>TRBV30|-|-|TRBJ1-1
TGTGCCTCCGGGGGGTCCAGGGGCACTGAAGCTTTCTTT
CASGGSRGTEAFF
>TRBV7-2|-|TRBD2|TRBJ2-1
TGTGCCAGCAGCCCCAGCCGGGGGGGCCACTCCTACAATGAGCAGTTCTTC
CASSPSRGGHSYNEQFF
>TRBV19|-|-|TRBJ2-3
TGTGCCAGTAGTGATGGCCCTAGCACAGATACGCAGTATTTT
CASSDGPSTDTQYF
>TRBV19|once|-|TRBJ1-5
TGTGCCAGTAGCGGGAGGACAGATAGCAATCAGCCCCAGCATTTT
CASSGRTDSNQPQHF
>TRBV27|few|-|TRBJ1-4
TGTGCCAGCAGTACCTCCCCTAGTGTTGTTGAAAAACTGTTTTTT
CASSTSPSVVEKLFF
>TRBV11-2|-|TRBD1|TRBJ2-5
TGTGCCAGCAGCCAAGTCAGAGGACAGGTCCAAGCTCAAGAGACCCAGTACTTC
CASSQVRGQVQAQETQYF
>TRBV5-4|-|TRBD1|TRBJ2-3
TGTGCCAGCAGCCTGCCCGGGGGGACAGGGGGCCTGTATACGCAGTATTTT
CASSLPGGTGGLYTQYF
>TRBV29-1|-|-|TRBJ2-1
TGCAGCGTCCACAAGGACAGGGGGTTTAGCGGGAGCCCCTACAATGAGCAGTTCTTC
CSVHKDRGFSGSPYNEQFF
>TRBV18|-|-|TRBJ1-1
TGTGCCAGCTCACCACAAGGGGTGGGGAACACTGAAGCTTTCTTT
CASSPQGVGNTEAFF
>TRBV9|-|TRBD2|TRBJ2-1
TGTGCCAGCAGCGTCACAGCGGGAGGGAACAATGAGCAGTTCTTC
CASSVTAGGNNEQFF
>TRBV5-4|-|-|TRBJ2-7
TGTGCCAGCAGCTGGAGGGCAGGCTACGAGCAGTACTTC
CASSWRAGYEQYF
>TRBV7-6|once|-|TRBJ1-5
TGTGCCAGCAGCCCGGCGAAGGGGTGGGCTCAGCCCCAGCATTTT
CASSPAKGWAQPQHF
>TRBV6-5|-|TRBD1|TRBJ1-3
TGTGCCAGCCAGACGACAGGGGGATCTGGAAACACCATATATTTT
CASQTTGGSGNTIYF
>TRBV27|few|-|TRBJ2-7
TGTGCCAGCAGTTTAGAGGCCGGTCACACCTACGAGCAGTACTTC
CASSLEAGHTYEQYF
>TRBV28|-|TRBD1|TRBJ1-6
TGTGCCAGCAGTTTAGGGACAGGGAACTCACCCCTCCACTTT
CASSLGTGNSPLHF
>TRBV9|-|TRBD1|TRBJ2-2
TGTGCCAGCAGCGTACTGACAGGGAGGAACACCGGGGAGCTGTTTTTT
CASSVLTGRNTGELFF
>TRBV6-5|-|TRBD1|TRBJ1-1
TGTGCCAGCAGTTACGCAGGGGGCAACACTGAAGCTTTCTTT
CASSYAGGNTEAFF
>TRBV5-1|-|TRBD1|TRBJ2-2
TGCGCCAGCAAGGGGGGACAGGGAGAAGCCGGGGAGCTGTTTTTT
CASKGGQGEAGELFF
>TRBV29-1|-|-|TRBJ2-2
TGCAGCGTCCCAGGGTCGGGCACCGGGGAGCTGTTTTTT
CSVPGSGTGELFF
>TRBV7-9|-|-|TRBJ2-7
TGTGCCAGCAGCCAAACTCCACGGGAATACGAGCAGTACTTC
CASSQTPREYEQYF
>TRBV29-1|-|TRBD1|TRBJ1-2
TGCAGCGTTGAACTGGGACAGGGTTCCTATGGCTACACCTTC
CSVELGQGSYGYTF
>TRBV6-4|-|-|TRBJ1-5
TGTGCCAGCAGTGACAGGGAGAATCAGCCCCAGCATTTT
CASSDRENQPQHF
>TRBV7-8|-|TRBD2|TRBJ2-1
TGTGCCAGCAGCTTAGAACTAGCGGGAGCGTTCGATGAGCAGTTCTTC
CASSLELAGAFDEQFF
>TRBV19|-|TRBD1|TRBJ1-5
TGTGCCAGCCGGACAGGGGGTGATCAGCCCCAGCATTTT
CASRTGGDQPQHF
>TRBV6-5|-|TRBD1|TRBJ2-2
TGTGCCAGCAGCTCCGGGACAGTGGTGTTTTTT
CASSSGTVVFF
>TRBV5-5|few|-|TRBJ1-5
TGTGCCAGCAGCTTGCGACAGCTTAATCAGCCCCAGCATTTT
CASSLRQLNQPQHF
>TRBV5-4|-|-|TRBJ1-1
TGTGCCAGCAGCTTGGCTGGGGGCCCGCTCGTAGCTGAAGCTTTCTTT
CASSLAGGPLVAEAFF
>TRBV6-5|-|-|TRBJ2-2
TGTGCCAGCAGTTATATCCGGGACTACACCGGGGAGCTGTTTTTT
CASSYIRDYTGELFF
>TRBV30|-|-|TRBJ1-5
TGTGCCTGGAGTGTAGCCGGAGATAGCAATCAGCCCCAGCATTTT
CAWSVAGDSNQPQHF
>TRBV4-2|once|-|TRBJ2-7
TGTGCCAGCAGCCAAAGCGGGTCCTCCTACGAGCAGTACTTC
CASSQSGSSYEQYF
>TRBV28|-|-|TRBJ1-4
TGTGCCAGCAGTTTGGGGGCCCCGGAGGAAAAACTGTTTTTT
CASSLGAPEEKLFF
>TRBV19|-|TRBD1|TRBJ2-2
TGTGCCAGTAGTCAACAGGGGGCGACCGGGGAGCTGTTTTTT
CASSQQGATGELFF
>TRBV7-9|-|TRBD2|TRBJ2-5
TGTGCCAGCACCCCCGGGCTAGCGGGACAAGAGACCCAGTACTTC
CASTPGLAGQETQYF
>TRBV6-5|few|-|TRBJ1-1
TGTGCCAGCAGGCGGGGGAGCACTGAAGCTTTCTTT
CASRRGSTEAFF
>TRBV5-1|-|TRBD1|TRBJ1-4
TGCGCCAGCACAGGGGGCATGGGTGAAAAACTGTTTTTT
CASTGGMGEKLFF
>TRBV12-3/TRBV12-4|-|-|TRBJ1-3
TGTGCCAGCAGTGCTAACAGTGGAAACACCATATATTTT
CASSANSGNTIYF
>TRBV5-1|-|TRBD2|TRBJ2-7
TGCGCCAGCAGCGACGGACTAGCGGGTTACGAGCAGTACTTC
CASSDGLAGYEQYF